The present T cell receptor (beta chain) was sequenced within a study of blood T cell repertoires in COVID-19. The ends were cut back, 5 bases at V and 0 bases at J, with 7 bases in the middle. This CDR3 is built from 13 residues. Germline V gene data show CDR1 as LNHNV and CDR2 as YYDKDF (reference sequence). Repertoires were generated with immunoSEQ multiplex PCR, while TCRdb's copy carries only in-frame clones and drops some. The sample consists of 54,000 or so clones, approximately 89% of them appearing once. The sequence was collected from a human donor in a cohort sampled during active COVID-19. This chain joins TRBV15 and TRBJ2-5; D is unresolved. The specimen sequenced was peripheral blood. Here the CDR3 DNA reads TGTGCCACCAGCGTAGACTACCAAGAGACCCAGTACTTC. Translation gives CATSVDYQETQYF.